The clone carrying this T cell receptor (beta chain) was recorded many times. Its matching antigen is unknown. V lost 3 bases, J lost 9 bases, and 4 bases stayed unmatched. The CDR3 has 14 residues. The entry originates in a study of tumor-infiltrating lymphocytes in primary liver carcinoma. General study findings and limits: For tumor-adjacent and tumor-blood pairs, overlap was less than that seen for tumor region pairs.

In addition to blood RNA drawn from unsorted whole blood, germline DNA was extracted. These patients lived with chronic HBV infection and had never been treated. TCR beta cDNA was reverse-transcribed from roughly 520 ng of total RNA. The reaction used a constant-region primer and ProtoScript II reverse transcriptase. What produced the TCR beta libraries was three nested multiplex PCR rounds using slightly modified ARM-PCR. A C-beta reverse primer was combined with TRBV1-TRBV30 forward primers in the first two PCR rounds, and each round had about 10 cycles. TCRdb reprocessed the multiplex PCR reads via MiXCR and lists one record per CDR3 protein. Of a few hundred thousand distinct CDR3 sequences in the sample, around 50% were seen once.

The clonotype was recovered from a woman aged 25 to 45 with primary liver carcinoma and hepatitis B virus infection. The rearrangement uses TRBV12-3 or TRBV12-4 and TRBJ2-1; TRBD2 matches at 11 bases. Sequencing was done on a sample of peripheral blood. This CDR3 is CASSFSGRVFEQFF. CDR3 DNA sequence: TGTGCCAGCAGTTTTAGCGGGAGGGTATTTGAGCAGTTCTTC.